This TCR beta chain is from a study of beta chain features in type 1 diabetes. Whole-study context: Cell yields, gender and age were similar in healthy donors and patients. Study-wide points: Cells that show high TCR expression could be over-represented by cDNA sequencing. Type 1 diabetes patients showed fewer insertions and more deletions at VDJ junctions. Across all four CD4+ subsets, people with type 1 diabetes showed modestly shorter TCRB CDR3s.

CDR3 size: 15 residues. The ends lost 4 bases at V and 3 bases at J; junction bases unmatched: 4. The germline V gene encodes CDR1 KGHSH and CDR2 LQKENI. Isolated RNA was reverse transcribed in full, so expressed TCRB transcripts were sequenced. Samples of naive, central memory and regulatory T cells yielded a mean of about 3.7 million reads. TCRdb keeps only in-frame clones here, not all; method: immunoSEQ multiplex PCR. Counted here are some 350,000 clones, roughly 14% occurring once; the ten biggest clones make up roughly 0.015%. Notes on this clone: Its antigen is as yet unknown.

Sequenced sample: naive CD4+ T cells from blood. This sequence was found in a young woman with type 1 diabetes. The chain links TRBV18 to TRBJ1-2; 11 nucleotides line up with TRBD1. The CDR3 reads CASSLGQGVDYGYTF. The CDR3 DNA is TGTGCCAGCTCACTGGGACAGGGGGTGGACTATGGCTACACCTTC.